The TCR beta chain under discussion was sequenced for a study of Graves' ophthalmopathy and Graves' hyperthyroidism. Whole-study context: The blood sample was drawn at first diagnosis and before any treatment. Study conclusions and caveats: Ophthalmopathy progression cases were predicted by the model with about 70% sensitivity and 72% to 80% specificity. A roughly 80% specificity and 85% to 90% sensitivity were achieved by a 13-signature model that separated ophthalmopathy from stable hyperthyroidism.

Other autoimmune diseases, uncontrolled infections, pregnancy or lactation ruled patients out of participation. From RNA, the CDR3 regions of TCR beta chains were amplified and sequenced. HTBI primers served in a first-round RT-PCR, which a second-round multiplex PCR followed. TCRdb used MiXCR to reprocess the multiplex PCR reads, holding one entry per CDR3 protein. The sample has over 40,000 distinct CDR3 sequences; about 50% are singletons. The V gene end was trimmed by 4 bases and the J gene end by 2 bases; junction bases not matched to a gene: 6. The V gene's germline CDR1 is DFQATT and CDR2 SNEGSKA (reference sequence). This CDR3 is built from 14 residues. On this clonotype: The antigen remains undetermined.

This chain links TRBV20-1 with TRBJ2-5; 8 nucleotides align to TRBD2. This receptor was taken from an adult man with Graves' ophthalmopathy. The sample taken for sequencing was peripheral blood. In DNA form, the CDR3 reads TGCAGTGCTAAAAGCGGGGGCCCTCAAGAGACCCAGTACTTC. Translating gives CSAKSGGPQETQYF.